The TCR beta chain described here comes from a study of cytomegalovirus exposure and HLA in healthy donors. Findings and limits, study-wide: Researchers reported from a later analysis that most CMV-associated TCR beta chains appeared HLA-restricted. Across HLA loci, a later analysis found differing TCR association rates, with DRB1 most and HLA-C fewest.

Primers: 60 Vbeta forward and 13 Jbeta reverse. Method: immunoSEQ multiplex PCR; TCRdb's copy keeps in-frame clones and lacks some. The data contain some 150,000 clones, 80% of them singletons. Regarding this clone: What it binds is not known.

Looked up from germline, CDR1 is SGHRS and CDR2 is YFSETQ. The CDR3 runs to 15 residues. This TCR was sampled from a woman aged 50 to 60 in good health and CMV-seropositive. The sequenced sample was PBMCs. The V gene is TRBV5-1, the J gene TRBJ2-5; D is unclear. The J call may be faulty, since TRBJ2-7 better matches the DNA end. CDR3 sequence reads: CASSLGAGNTYEQYF. The CDR3 nucleotides read TGCGCCAGCAGCTTGGGGGCAGGTAACACCTACGAGCAGTACTTC.